The next 8 T cell receptor beta chains were all read from a single sample in a study of shared clonotypes between healthy human individuals (dated by TCRdb to the early 2020s). Library creation used the immunoSEQ multiplex PCR assay. Entries here come from immuneACCESS through TCRdb and include only in-frame sequences with V and J called. Some clones fail to appear in such tables; in the studies checked, an unresolved V gene covers under half of the shortfall, and the cause of the remainder is unknown. This sample lists 950,000 to 1,300,000 clones; approximately 72% were detected once. Approximately 1.5% of the sample comes from the top ten. The sequenced sample was memory CD4+ T cells sorted from blood. Sample cell subset or site, as interpreted from the label and publication: CD45RA-negative fraction. Every receptor here comes from a man aged 18 to 30 in good health.

This chain connects TRBV6-6 to TRBJ2-1; the D is unclear. CDR1 and CDR2 from the germline V gene are MNHNY and SVGAGI (reference sequence). V was trimmed by 2 bases and J by 8 bases, leaving 7 bases between them. This CDR3 spans 12 amino acids. The CDR3 DNA is TGTGCCAGCAGTTACGCCCTGGATGAGCAGTTCTTC. Amino acid sequence: CASSYALDEQFF.

This chain joins TRBV7-9 and TRBJ2-7; TRBD1 matches 11 bases. Unmatched junction bases numbered 7, after V lost 5 bases and J lost 7 bases. The CDR3 contains 14 residues. CDR1 SEHNR and CDR2 FQNEAQ come from the germline V gene (reference sequence). CDR3 protein: CASSIGQGAGEQYF. The CDR3 DNA is TGTGCCAGCAGCATCGGACAGGGGGCGGGGGAGCAGTACTTC.

This chain uses TRBV30 with TRBJ1-6; TRBD1 might be the D (5 bases). The germline V gene has CDR1 GTSNPN and CDR2 SVGIG (reference sequence). The CDR3 totals 14 residues. The ends were cut back, 0 bases at V and 10 bases at J, with 13 bases in the middle. The CDR3 DNA is TGTGCCTGGAGTGTAGAACTGTGGGACTCACCCCTCCACTTT. This translates into CAWSVELWDSPLHF.

The V gene is TRBV9, the J gene TRBJ2-7, with D maybe TRBD2 (5 bases). Between the trimmed V and J ends, which lost 0 bases and 4 bases, there was a span of 14 bases. There are 15 residues in the CDR3. Germline V gene sequence: CDR1 SGDLS, CDR2 YYNGEE. CDR3 region: CASSVDGSSPYEQYF. The DNA of the CDR3 is TGTGCCAGCAGCGTAGATGGGAGCAGTCCTTACGAGCAGTACTTC. The entire variable domain, with the rest obtained from reference TRBV9 and TRBJ2-7, is as follows: DSGVTQTPKHLITATGQRVTLRCSPRSGDLSVYWYQQSLDQGLQFLIQYYNGEERAKGNILERFSAQQFPDLHSELNLSSLELGDSALYFCASSVDGSSPYEQYFGPGTRLTVT.

This chain joins TRBV27 and TRBJ2-5; TRBD2 matches 10 bases. The junction had 13 bases not matched to a gene; V was cut back by 3 bases and J by 9 bases. Germline CDR1 reads MNHEY; CDR2 reads SMNVEV (reference sequence). CDR3 length equals 16 residues. CDR3 DNA sequence: TGTGCCAGCAGTTTCGGCAGCGGGGGGGGCCTCGGGGCCCAGTACTTC. Amino acid sequence: CASSFGSGGGLGAQYF.

The V and J genes are TRBV10-3 and TRBJ2-1; 12 nucleotides align to TRBD2. This CDR3 region has 19 residues. With 0 bases clipped from V and 0 bases from J, the junction kept 6 bases outside the gene matches. Germline V gives CDR1 ENHRY, CDR2 SYGVKD. The CDR3: CAISESTGLAGYSYNEQFF. For the CDR3, the DNA is TGTGCCATCAGTGAGTCGACTGGACTAGCGGGGTACTCCTACAATGAGCAGTTCTTC.

J is TRBJ2-2 and V is TRBV5-1; the D gene is possibly TRBD2 (5 bases). Germline V lookup: CDR1 SGHRS, CDR2 YFSETQ. V lost 2 bases to trimming and J lost 0 bases, with 11 bases between them. This CDR3 is built from 16 residues. The CDR3 sequence is CASSFTVTTNTGELFF. The CDR3 DNA reads TGCGCCAGCAGCTTTACAGTGACTACGAACACCGGGGAGCTGTTTTTT.

V usage is TRBV4-2 and J usage is TRBJ2-4; TRBD1 aligns across 8 bases. With 0 bases clipped from V and 2 bases from J, the junction kept 6 bases outside the gene matches. The CDR3 contains 17 residues. The germline CDR1 and CDR2 sequences are LGHNA and YNFKEQ. CDR3 nucleotides: TGTGCCAGCAGCCAAGACTCGGACAGGGCAACCAAAAACATTCAGTACTTC. Translated: CASSQDSDRATKNIQYF.